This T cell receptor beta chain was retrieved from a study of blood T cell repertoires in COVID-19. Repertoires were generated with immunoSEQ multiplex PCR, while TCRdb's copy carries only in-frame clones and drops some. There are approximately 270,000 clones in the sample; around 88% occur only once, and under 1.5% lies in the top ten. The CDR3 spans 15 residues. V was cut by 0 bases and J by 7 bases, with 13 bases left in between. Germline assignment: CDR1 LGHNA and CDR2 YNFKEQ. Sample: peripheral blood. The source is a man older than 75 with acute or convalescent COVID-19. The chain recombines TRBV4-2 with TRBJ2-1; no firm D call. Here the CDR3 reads CASSQESNSKNEQFF. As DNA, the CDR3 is TGTGCCAGCAGCCAAGAAAGCAACAGTAAAAATGAGCAGTTCTTC.